A single sample gave rise to the 7 T cell receptor beta chains below, sequenced in a study. TCRdb re-called the RT-PCR reads with MiXCR, one entry per CDR3 protein. The data hold approximately 720,000 distinct CDR3 sequences, with about 14% observed a single time. Specimen: memory CD4+ T cells from blood. Receptors originate from a female donor in good health, serving as a healthy control.

This clonotype showed up just a few times. V and J are TRBV5-1 and TRBJ2-1; 13 bases align to TRBD2. Trimming at V came to 2 bases and at J to 6 bases, leaving 2 bases not matched to a gene. Germline V gene sequence: CDR1 SGHRS, CDR2 YFSETQ. This CDR3 is 15 amino acids long. CDR3 in DNA: TGCGCCAGCAGCTTCGGGACTAGCGGGGTCAATGAGCAGTTCTTC. This encodes CASSFGTSGVNEQFF.

This clonotype was seen many times. The chain employs TRBV4-1 and TRBJ1-1; 7 bases match TRBD1. Germline assignment: CDR1 MGHRA and CDR2 YSYEKL. This CDR3 has 16 residues. V was clipped by 5 bases and J by 0 bases; unmatched bases: 9. The DNA for the CDR3 is TGCGCCAGCAGCAACCTACAGGGGATCATGAACACTGAAGCTTTCTTT. This encodes CASSNLQGIMNTEAFF.

This clonotype has ten or more counts. The chain has TRBV6-6 and TRBJ2-7, with no clear D. Germline-derived CDR1 and CDR2 are MNHNY and SVGAGI (reference sequence). CDR3 length: 12 amino acids. Trimming took 0 bases from V and 5 from J, leaving 5 bases between them. The CDR3 DNA follows: TGTGCCAGCAGTTACTCTACCGACGAGCAGTACTTC. Protein sequence: CASSYSTDEQYF.

This clonotype occurred many times. This rearrangement joins TRBV27 to TRBJ2-1; unclear D gene. CDR1 is MNHEY and CDR2 is SMNVEV in the germline V gene (reference sequence). V gave up 8 bases and J gave up 4 bases, with 27 bases separating them. The CDR3 consists of 18 residues. CDR3: CASRPETRALVSYNEQFF. The CDR3 DNA is TGTGCCAGCCGACCAGAGACCCGAGCCCTTGTCTCGTACAATGAGCAGTTCTTC.

V and J are TRBV3-1 and TRBJ2-2, with 7 nucleotides matching TRBD1. The CDR3 is 16 amino acids. Losses at the gene ends were 1 base for V and 4 bases for J; bases not matched to a gene: 6. The germline CDR1 and CDR2 sequences are LGHDT and YNNKEL (reference sequence). CDR3 residues: CASSQGMTGTTGELFF. DNA for the CDR3: TGTGCCAGCAGCCAAGGCATGACAGGGACCACCGGGGAGCTGTTTTTT.

This clonotype was picked up a small number of times. The chain joins TRBV28 to TRBJ1-3; D not certain. The CDR3 is made up of 14 amino acids. Per the germline V gene, CDR1 is MDHEN and CDR2 is SYDVKM. Between the trimmed V and J ends, which lost 8 bases and 4 bases, there was a span of 15 bases. Written as DNA, the CDR3 is TGTGCCAGCCACAACACCCTCGGAGGAAACACCATATATTTT. The encoded protein is CASHNTLGGNTIYF.

V usage is TRBV28 and J usage is TRBJ2-7; TRBD1 agrees at 10 bases. Trimming cost V 2 bases and J 7 bases; bases outside gene matches: 8. The CDR3 is made up of 15 amino acids. CDR1 is MDHEN, CDR2 SYDVKM, per germline. CDR3 nucleotides: TGTGCCAGCAGTTTACCCGGGACAGGGGTCAAGGAGCAGTACTTC. Its translation is CASSLPGTGVKEQYF.